Here is one T cell receptor (beta chain) with its context. This clonotype was counted only a few times. Its antigen target is currently unknown. Base qualities are missing; no much larger clone stands one base away. Graves' hyperthyroidism was defined as stable when no progression to ophthalmopathy occurred over 18 months of follow-up. Hyperthyroidism patients were newly diagnosed, had a disease duration of under 2 months, and were aged 18 to 65 years. Any patient with an uncontrolled infection, another autoimmune disease, pregnancy or lactation was excluded. Diagnoses relied on clinical symptoms, serum thyroxine and TRAb, thyroid ultrasound and orbital computed tomography. PBMCs were separated from approximately 10 ml of fresh peripheral blood using Ficoll-Paque density gradient centrifugation. Total RNA was extracted with Trizol reagent, and quality was checked on an Agilent 2100 Bioanalyzer. The data were taken from a study of T cells in Graves' hyperthyroidism and ophthalmopathy (dated by TCRdb to the late 2010s). With regard to the full study: Peripheral blood samples were taken at the time of initial diagnosis, prior to any treatment. An independent validation cohort of about 19 hyperthyroidism patients and 15 or so patients who later progressed to ophthalmopathy tested prospective prediction of ophthalmopathy. To identify TCR V-J signatures that set the groups apart, the researchers used a discovery cohort of 90 to 100 patients, made up of fewer than 50 with Graves' ophthalmopathy and about 55 with stable Graves' hyperthyroidism. In addition, the study compared T-cell repertoires in thyroid tissue and in blood from five to seven Graves' hyperthyroidism patients. TCR Vbeta CDR3 sequencing of 130 to 150 peripheral blood samples (roughly 41 ophthalmopathy, about 75 hyperthyroidism and roughly 17 progressor patients) is reported in the paper. The 95 to 100 discovery patients were randomly divided into training and test sets at a 7:3 ratio. After sampling, hyperthyroidism patients received methimazole starting at 30 mg daily, and ophthalmopathy patients received high-dose intravenous methylprednisolone. Here is what the overall study found, with its caveats: In validation, the model predicted progression to ophthalmopathy with 55% to 71% sensitivity and roughly 72% specificity, a median of 6.5 months before onset. A 13 V-J signature model separated ophthalmopathy from stable hyperthyroidism, with around 91% sensitivity and 81.08% specificity in cross-validation and 80%/75% in testing. Most expanded thyroid clonotypes (frequency above 0.001) were also detected in blood, a finding suggesting that blood repertoires may reflect thyroid immune responses. Sample size was not statistically predetermined, and investigators were not blinded to group allocation.

TCR beta CDR3 regions were amplified from RNA transcripts. The TCR CDR3 was subjected to a first round of RT-PCR using the HTBI primer set and the Qiagen OneStep RT-PCR kit. The libraries were constructed in a second round of multiplex PCR and then size-selected and purified. Sequencing of the libraries was done on an Illumina HiSeq2000 using paired-end 100 bp reads. On the authors' methods: SOAPnuke was used to process the raw data, removing reads that contained adapters or uncalled bases, had a mean Phred below 15, or lacked an exact match to the constant primer or identifier. COPE v1.2.5 was used to merge high-quality paired reads, and clonotypes were defined as unique nucleotide sequences. MiTCR v1.1 was used to align clonotypes to the IMGT TRBV, TRBD and TRBJ reference segments. Only V-J combinations with frequency above 0.0001, covering roughly 99% of repertoires, were analysed. A TCS score was defined as the ratio of F50 (clonal expansion) to E x V (chaos), with BLOSUM62-based TCRdist applied between CDR3 peptides within each V-J. Welch's t-statistics and random forest reduced fewer than 550 V-J features to 13, which were used in a naive Bayes classifier (R e1071). TCRdb passed the public sequencing reads through fastp at Q25 and MiXCR, retaining productive beta sequences. Rows with a matching CDR3 protein are joined into one entry that keeps the most common DNA and genes. For this entry, the V and J calls and clone size follow TCRdb and not the study's own pipeline. This sample gives around 340,000 distinct CDR3 sequences in total; approximately 15% of them show up just once. 20% to 25% of the sample goes to the ten largest clones.

The TCR originated in a woman in her twenties or thirties with Graves' hyperthyroidism. Sequencing was performed on blood.

CDR3 reads: CASSLGTGGYYEQYF. The sequenced DNA is TGTGCCAGCAGCCTCGGGACAGGGGGTTACTACGAGCAGTACTTC. The chain joins TRBV27 to TRBJ2-7; TRBD1 matches 11 bases in the middle. Counted from cysteine to phenylalanine, this CDR3 has 15 amino acids. Only CDR3 DNA remains: 45 bases, in frame from the first base. From the germline V gene (reference sequence), CDR1 is MNHEY and CDR2 is SMNVEV. V and J are trimmed by 6 bases and 3 bases, and the gene matches miss 7 bases of the junction.